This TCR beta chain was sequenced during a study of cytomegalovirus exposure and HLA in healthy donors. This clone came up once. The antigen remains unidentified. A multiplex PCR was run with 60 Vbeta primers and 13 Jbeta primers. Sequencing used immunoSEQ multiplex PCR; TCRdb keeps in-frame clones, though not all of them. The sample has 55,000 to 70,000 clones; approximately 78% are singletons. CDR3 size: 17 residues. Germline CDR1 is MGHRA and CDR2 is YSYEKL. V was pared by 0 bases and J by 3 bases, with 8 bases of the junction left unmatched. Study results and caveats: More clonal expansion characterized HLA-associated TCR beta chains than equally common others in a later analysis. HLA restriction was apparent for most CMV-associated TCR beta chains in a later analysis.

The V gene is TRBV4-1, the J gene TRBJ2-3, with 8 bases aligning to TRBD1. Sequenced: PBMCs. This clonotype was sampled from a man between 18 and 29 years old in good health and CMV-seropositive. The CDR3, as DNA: TGCGCCAGCAGCCAAGATCGACAGGGGACGGGGACAGATACGCAGTATTTT. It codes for CASSQDRQGTGTDTQYF.